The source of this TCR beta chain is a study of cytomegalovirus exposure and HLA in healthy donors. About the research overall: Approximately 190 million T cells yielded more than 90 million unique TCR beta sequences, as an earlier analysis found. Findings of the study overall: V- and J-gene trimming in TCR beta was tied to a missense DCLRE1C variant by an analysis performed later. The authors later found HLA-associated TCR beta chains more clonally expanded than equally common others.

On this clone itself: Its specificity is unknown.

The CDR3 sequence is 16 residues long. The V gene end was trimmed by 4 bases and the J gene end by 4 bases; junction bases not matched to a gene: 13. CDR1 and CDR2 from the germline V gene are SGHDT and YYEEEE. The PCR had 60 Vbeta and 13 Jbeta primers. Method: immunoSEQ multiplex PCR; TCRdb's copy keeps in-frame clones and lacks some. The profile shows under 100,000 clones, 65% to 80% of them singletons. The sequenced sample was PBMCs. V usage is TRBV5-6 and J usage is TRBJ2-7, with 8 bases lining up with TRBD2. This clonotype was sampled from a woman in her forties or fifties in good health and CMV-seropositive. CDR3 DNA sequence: TGTGCCAGCAGCACTGCTCCGGGACTAGACTCGTACGAGCAGTACTTC. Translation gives CASSTAPGLDSYEQYF.